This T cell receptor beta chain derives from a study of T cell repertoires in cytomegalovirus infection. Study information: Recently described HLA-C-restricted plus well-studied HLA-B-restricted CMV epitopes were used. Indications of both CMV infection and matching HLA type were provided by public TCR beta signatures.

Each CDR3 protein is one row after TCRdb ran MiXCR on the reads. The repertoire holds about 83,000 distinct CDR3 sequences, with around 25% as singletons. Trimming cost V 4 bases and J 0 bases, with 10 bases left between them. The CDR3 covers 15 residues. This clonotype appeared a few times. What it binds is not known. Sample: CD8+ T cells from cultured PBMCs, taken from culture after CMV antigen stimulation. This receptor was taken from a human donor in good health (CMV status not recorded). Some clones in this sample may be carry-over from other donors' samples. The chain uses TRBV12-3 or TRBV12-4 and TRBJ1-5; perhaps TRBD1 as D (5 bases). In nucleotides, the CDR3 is TGTGCCAGCAGTTCGGGGGTTTATAGCAATCAGCCCCAGCATTTT. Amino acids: CASSSGVYSNQPQHF.